One T cell receptor beta chain is described in this entry. The antigen remains undetermined. This entry belongs to a study of identical twins. The study, taken as a whole, reports: Fewer insertions were carried by abundant cord blood beta clonotypes, but none was seen in memory repertoires. The study based its conclusions on cross-sectional statistical analysis and did not follow the same donors.

In TCRdb, the 5' RACE reads were re-called with MiXCR into one record per CDR3 protein. The data show approximately 490,000 distinct CDR3 sequences, with 20% to 25% seen just once and more than 0.4% held by the top ten. The CDR3 is made up of 16 amino acids. V gave up 3 bases and J gave up 0 bases, with 9 bases separating them. In germline, CDR1 is SNHLY, CDR2 FYNNEI. These records were also assigned to another study, of yellow fever vaccine responses in identical twins.

The sequence came from a young woman in good health. The chain combines TRBV2 with TRBJ2-6; the D is unclear. Sample: CD4+ T cells sorted from blood. CDR3 DNA sequence: TGTGCCAGCAGTGAGGCAGCCCACTCTGGGGCCAACGTCCTGACTTTC. Protein: CASSEAAHSGANVLTF.